This T cell receptor beta chain was sequenced during a study of T-cell reconstitution after alpha-beta-depleted transplantation in children. J was trimmed by 2 bases and V by 6 bases; bases with no gene match: 5. The germline gives CDR1 SGHNT, CDR2 YYREEE (reference sequence). The length of the CDR3 is 15 residues. Unique molecular identifiers were incorporated when the TCRbeta library was constructed. TCRdb called the PCR reads again in MiXCR, with one record for every CDR3 protein. The table shows 280,000 or so distinct CDR3 sequences, with around 10% occurring only once. This receptor was identified in a male patient aged 2 to 10 who had a stem cell transplant for chronic granulomatous disease, so the T cells may come from the graft donor. The chain carries TRBV5-4 and TRBJ2-3, with 11 positions matching TRBD1. Source: peripheral blood, taken 180 days after TCRalphabeta/CD19-depleted stem cell transplant. The CDR3 DNA sequence: TGTGCCAGCATGGACAGGGGGCCATTCACAGATACGCAGTATTTT. As protein: CASMDRGPFTDTQYF.